These 7 T cell receptor beta chains originate from one sample sequenced in a study of T cells in Graves' hyperthyroidism and ophthalmopathy. TCR beta CDR3 sequences were amplified from RNA transcripts. The study used the HTBI primer set for a first-round RT-PCR of the TCR CDR3. TCRdb itself ran the multiplex PCR reads through MiXCR, one entry per CDR3 protein. Of 500,000 to 550,000 distinct CDR3 sequences listed, just under 20% are singletons. Sample: blood. These receptors all come from a man aged 40-55 years with Graves' ophthalmopathy.

The gene calls are TRBV28 and TRBJ2-5; the D gene is possibly TRBD1 (6 bases). V gave up 4 bases and J gave up 4 bases, with 19 bases separating them. This CDR3 region has 16 residues. The V gene's germline CDR1 is MDHEN and CDR2 SYDVKM. CDR3 in amino acids: CASSSQILGQGETQYF. CDR3 coding DNA: TGTGCCAGCAGTTCCCAAATCCTGGGACAAGGAGAGACCCAGTACTTC.

The rearrangement uses TRBV3-1 and TRBJ1-2; the D gene is possibly TRBD1 (6 bases). Germline values: CDR1 LGHDT, CDR2 YNNKEL (reference sequence). CDR3 length: 15 amino acids. V was clipped by 1 base and J by 2 bases, with 11 bases between them. In DNA, the CDR3 is TGTGCCAGCAGCCAAGCGCCGGGGGCGAACTATGGCTACACCTTC. Its translation is CASSQAPGANYGYTF.

Concerning this clonotype: It may be a read error: a sequence one base away is much more abundant. The rearrangement links TRBV11-2 to TRBJ2-1, with 7 nucleotides matching TRBD1. This CDR3 has 16 amino acids. Germline V gene sequence: CDR1 SGHAT, CDR2 FQNNGV. The junction had 9 bases not matched to a gene; V was cut back by 1 base and J by 6 bases. The CDR3 region has the DNA TGTGCCAGCAGCTTAGGGGCCGGGGACAGAAGCAATGAGCAGTTCTTC. This gives the protein CASSLGAGDRSNEQFF.

This clonotype was seen only a few times. The chain recombines TRBV9 with TRBJ2-7; 9 bases agree with TRBD1. CDR3 size: 14 residues. V trimming: 3 bases; J trimming: 5 bases; junction bases outside the gene matches: 6. Germline values: CDR1 SGDLS, CDR2 YYNGEE. The DNA for the CDR3 is TGTGCCAGCAGCGCCGGGACAGGGCTCAACGAGCAGTACTTC. It yields the protein CASSAGTGLNEQYF. Filled out from reference TRBV9 and TRBJ2-7, the complete variable domain reads DSGVTQTPKHLITATGQRVTLRCSPRSGDLSVYWYQQSLDQGLQFLIQYYNGEERAKGNILERFSAQQFPDLHSELNLSSLELGDSALYFCASSAGTGLNEQYFGPGTRLTVT.

This clonotype was seen repeatedly, ten times or more. J is TRBJ2-3 and V is TRBV5-1, with TRBD2 as a possible D gene (6 bases). The V end lost 0 bases, the J end lost 6 bases, and 14 bases lay between the germline ends. Germline assignment: CDR1 SGHRS and CDR2 YFSETQ. This CDR3 comprises 15 residues. CDR3: CASSLVSRGDDTQYF. In nucleotides, the CDR3 is TGCGCCAGCAGCTTGGTCTCGCGGGGTGACGATACGCAGTATTTT. The full variable domain, completed using reference TRBV5-1 and TRBJ2-3, is KAGVTQTPRYLIKTRGQQVTLSCSPISGHRSVSWYQQTPGQGLQFLFEYFSETQRNKGNFPGRFSGRQFSNSRSEMNVSTLELGDSALYLCASSLVSRGDDTQYFGPGTRLTVL.

The gene calls are TRBV30 and TRBJ1-3; D is unresolved. Trimming took off 0 bases at V and 5 bases at J, with 14 bases between the two ends. Germline values: CDR1 GTSNPN, CDR2 SVGIG (reference sequence). The CDR3 totals 15 residues. CDR3 residues: CAWSVGSQTRNTIYF. The CDR3 DNA reads TGTGCCTGGAGTGTAGGTTCACAGACGAGAAACACCATATATTTT. Based on the CDR3 plus reference TRBV30 and TRBJ1-3, the full variable domain is SQTIHQWPATLVQPVGSPLSLECTVEGTSNPNLYWYRQAAGRGLQLLFYSVGIGQISSEVPQNLSASRPQDRQFILSSKKLLLSDSGFYLCAWSVGSQTRNTIYFGEGSWLTVV.

The J gene is TRBJ2-7, the V gene TRBV30; a weak D match, TRBD2 (5 bases). Germline lookup yields CDR1 GTSNPN and CDR2 SVGIG (reference sequence). CDR3 length equals 12 residues. V dropped 2 bases and J dropped 4 bases, with 9 bases sitting between them. The CDR3 coding sequence is TGTGCCTGGAGTCTTACTAGTTACGAGCAGTACTTC. Protein product: CAWSLTSYEQYF. The entire variable domain, with the rest obtained from reference TRBV30 and TRBJ2-7, is as follows: SQTIHQWPATLVQPVGSPLSLECTVEGTSNPNLYWYRQAAGRGLQLLFYSVGIGQISSEVPQNLSASRPQDRQFILSSKKLLLSDSGFYLCAWSLTSYEQYFGPGTRLTVT.